What follows are 20 T cell receptor beta chains derived from one specimen sequenced in a study of blood T cell repertoires in COVID-19. Sequencing was performed with immunoSEQ multiplex PCR; in TCRdb, only in-frame clones are kept and a portion is missing. The table shows about 400,000 clones, with over 75% occurring only once. The sample comprised PBMCs or T cells enriched from blood (not recorded which). The source is a woman in her thirties who had recovered from COVID-19.

V and J are TRBV7-2 and TRBJ2-1; weak D call: TRBD2 (7 bases). Trimming cost V 4 bases and J 2 bases, with 12 bases left between them. The CDR3 extends over 15 amino acids. Germline V gives CDR1 SGHTA, CDR2 FQGNSA. The CDR3 sequence: CASSSGRGPYNEQFF. The CDR3 DNA reads as TGTGCCAGCAGCTCCGGGCGGGGGCCCTACAATGAGCAGTTCTTC.

The rearrangement links TRBV7-9 to TRBJ2-5; 7 nucleotides agree with TRBD1. J lost 3 bases, V lost 1 base, and 5 bases had no gene match. Per the germline V gene, CDR1 is SEHNR and CDR2 is FQNEAQ (reference sequence). This CDR3 has 15 amino acids. As DNA, the CDR3 is TGTGCCAGCAGCTTAGGGATGGGACAGAAAGAGACCCAGTACTTC. The encoded protein is CASSLGMGQKETQYF. Supplemented by reference TRBV7-9 and TRBJ2-5, the full variable domain reads DTGVSQNPRHKITKRGQNVTFRCDPISEHNRLYWYRQTLGQGPEFLTYFQNEAQLEKSRLLSDRFSAERPKGSFSTLEIQRTEQGDSAMYLCASSLGMGQKETQYFGPGTRLLVL.

The V call is TRBV19, the J call TRBJ1-3, with D possibly matching TRBD1 (5 bases). Trimming stripped 7 bases from V and 0 bases from J, with 10 bases between. The CDR3 totals 14 residues. Per the germline V gene, CDR1 is LNHDA and CDR2 is SQIVND (reference sequence). The CDR3 DNA sequence: TGTGCCAGTAAGGACACCTACTCTGGAAACACCATATATTTT. It is translated as CASKDTYSGNTIYF.

The J gene is TRBJ1-1, the V gene TRBV30; weak D call: TRBD1 (6 bases). The CDR3 runs 13 residues. Trimming took 5 bases from V and 5 from J, leaving 15 bases between them. Germline CDR1 and CDR2: GTSNPN and SVGIG (reference sequence). The DNA of the CDR3 is TGTGCCTGGGGCGGGGAGGGGGTAACTGAAGCTTTCTTT. It specifies CAWGGEGVTEAFF.

This clone was seen once. The chain has TRBV3-1 (or the pseudogene TRBV3-2) and TRBJ1-2, with D possibly being TRBD1 (6 bases). This CDR3 spans 15 amino acids. The V gene lost 5 bases and the J gene lost 1 base, with 14 bases spanning the gap. The V gene's germline CDR1 is LGHDT and CDR2 YNNKEL (reference sequence). The chain's CDR3 is CASSNRDTYNYGYTF. The CDR3 region has the DNA TGTGCCAGCAGCAACCGGGACACCTATAACTATGGCTACACCTTC.

This clone was found once. This chain joins TRBV7-9 and TRBJ2-1; 11 positions match TRBD2. V dropped 5 bases and J dropped 3; count of bases not matched to a gene: 9. CDR3 size: 17 residues. Germline assignment: CDR1 SEHNR and CDR2 FQNEAQ (reference sequence). CDR3 sequence: CASSQNSGRVGYNEQFF. CDR3 in DNA: TGTGCCAGCAGCCAGAATAGCGGGAGGGTCGGCTACAATGAGCAGTTCTTC.

This chain links TRBV4-1 with TRBJ2-1; 12 bases fit TRBD2. The CDR3 is 16 amino acids. The germline CDR1 and CDR2 sequences are MGHRA and YSYEKL. V lost 2 bases to trimming and J lost 5 bases; unmatched junction nucleotides: 4. The CDR3 loop is CASSQHASGGDNEQFF. The CDR3 nucleotides are TGCGCCAGCAGCCAACACGCTAGCGGGGGGGACAATGAGCAGTTCTTC.

In the case of this clone: Within the sample, other DNA sequences also encode this same CDR3. This chain links TRBV2 with TRBJ2-2; 13 bases align to TRBD2. This CDR3 region has 17 residues. CDR1 and CDR2 from the germline V gene are SNHLY and FYNNEI. V shed 3 bases and J 2 bases; nucleotides not matched to a gene: 3. The CDR3 DNA follows: TGTGCCAGCAGTGAGCGGGGACTAGCGGGAAACACCGGGGAGCTGTTTTTT. Amino acids: CASSERGLAGNTGELFF. The complete variable domain, with remaining parts taken from reference TRBV2 and TRBJ2-2, reads EPEVTQTPSHQVTQMGQEVILRCVPISNHLYFYWYRQILGQKVEFLVSFYNNEISEKSEIFDDQFSVERPDGSNFTLKIRSTKLEDSAMYFCASSERGLAGNTGELFFGEGSRLTVL.

This rearrangement joins TRBV4-1 to TRBJ2-1; 10 positions agree with TRBD1. Germline CDR1 reads MGHRA; CDR2 reads YSYEKL. The V and J ends lost 4 bases and 6 bases, in that order; junction bases with no gene match: 6. The CDR3 runs to 15 residues. CDR3: CASSPVGQGSNEQFF. In DNA, the CDR3 is TGCGCCAGCAGCCCAGTGGGACAGGGGTCCAATGAGCAGTTCTTC.

The chain couples TRBV7-8 to TRBJ2-7; D is perhaps TRBD2 (6 bases). The CDR3 is 13 residues long. Germline V gene lookup returns CDR1 SGHVS and CDR2 FQNEAQ. The germline V and J ends were trimmed by 5 bases and 3 bases, with 11 bases remaining between them. CDR3 region: CASSGGSDYEQYF. The CDR3 bases are TGTGCCAGCAGCGGGGGGAGCGACTACGAGCAGTACTTC.

The chain is built from TRBV4-1 and TRBJ2-1, with D possibly TRBD2 on 5 matching bases. The ends were cut back, 4 bases at V and 6 bases at J, with 10 bases in the middle. CDR1 MGHRA and CDR2 YSYEKL come from the germline V gene. The CDR3 sequence is 13 residues long. For the CDR3, the DNA is TGCGCCAGCAGCCCGCTCGGAGGCAATGAGCAGTTCTTC. It specifies CASSPLGGNEQFF.

The chain employs TRBV9 and TRBJ2-1, with 10 bases matching TRBD2. Germline loops: CDR1 SGDLS, CDR2 YYNGEE. The CDR3 totals 15 residues. Trimming removed 3 bases from V and 4 bases from J; junction bases left unmatched: 4. The CDR3 is CASSEEAGGYNEQFF. The CDR3, as DNA: TGTGCCAGCAGCGAGGAAGCGGGGGGGTACAATGAGCAGTTCTTC.

This clone was observed a few times. The genes are TRBV9 and TRBJ1-1; no firm D call. Germline V gives CDR1 SGDLS, CDR2 YYNGEE. The CDR3 has 14 residues. The V and J ends lost 0 bases and 4 bases respectively, with 10 bases between them. The CDR3 spells CASSVGGGSTEAFF. For the CDR3, the DNA is TGTGCCAGCAGCGTAGGGGGAGGGAGCACTGAAGCTTTCTTT.

This clone was seen only once. The gene calls are TRBV3-1 (or the pseudogene TRBV3-2) and TRBJ1-6; 9 nucleotides agree with TRBD1. The CDR3 is 18 amino acids. Germline CDR1 LGHDT, CDR2 YNNKEL (reference sequence). V shed 0 bases, J shed 6 bases, and the junction held 9 bases outside the gene matches. CDR3 sequence reads: CASSQDILGQGFNSPLHF. CDR3 sequence (DNA): TGTGCCAGCAGCCAAGATATTTTAGGACAGGGGTTTAATTCACCCCTCCACTTT.

The chain has TRBV2 and TRBJ1-1; 12 positions match TRBD1. The CDR3 sequence is 16 residues long. The V gene end was trimmed by 6 bases and the J gene end by 3 bases; junction bases not matched to a gene: 8. The germline V gene encodes CDR1 SNHLY and CDR2 FYNNEI. The CDR3 loop is CASRRGQGARDTEAFF. The CDR3 coding sequence is TGTGCCAGCAGGAGGGGACAGGGGGCGCGTGACACTGAAGCTTTCTTT. Based on the CDR3 plus reference TRBV2 and TRBJ1-1, the full variable domain is EPEVTQTPSHQVTQMGQEVILRCVPISNHLYFYWYRQILGQKVEFLVSFYNNEISEKSEIFDDQFSVERPDGSNFTLKIRSTKLEDSAMYFCASRRGQGARDTEAFFGQGTRLTVV.

The V call is TRBV7-6, the J call TRBJ2-2; 8 bases are shared with TRBD2. J was trimmed by 3 bases and V by 5 bases; bases with no gene match: 5. The CDR3 spans 15 residues. Per germline, CDR1 SGHVS and CDR2 FNYEAQ. The CDR3 DNA sequence: TGTGCCAGCAGCGGGGTAGCGGGGTACACCGGGGAGCTGTTTTTT. Amino acids: CASSGVAGYTGELFF.

This chain joins TRBV27 and TRBJ2-1; maybe TRBD2 (6 bases). Germline V gene data show CDR1 as MNHEY and CDR2 as SMNVEV (reference sequence). This CDR3 has 15 residues. V was trimmed by 5 bases and J by 0 bases, leaving 11 bases between them. CDR3 coding DNA: TGTGCCAGCAGTCGGGACTCGAGCTCCTACAATGAGCAGTTCTTC. It codes for CASSRDSSSYNEQFF.

The chain carries TRBV28 and TRBJ2-5; a weak D match, TRBD2 (5 bases). Germline CDR1 reads MDHEN; CDR2 reads SYDVKM. Deletions cut 8 bases from V and 5 bases from J, with 18 bases between. The CDR3 spans 14 residues. CDR3 in DNA: TGTGCCAGCGGATCTCTGGAGGAGAGGGAGACCCAGTACTTC. It translates to CASGSLEERETQYF.

This rearrangement joins TRBV6-2 or TRBV6-3 to TRBJ2-1; D is ambiguous. The CDR3 consists of 12 residues. Germline CDR1 MNHEY, CDR2 SVGEGT. V lost 2 bases and J 8 bases, leaving 7 bases between the germline ends. CDR3 coding DNA: TGTGCCAGCAGTTACCGGGTCGATGAGCAGTTCTTC. Translating gives CASSYRVDEQFF.

This clone was counted a few times. CDR3 sequence reads: CASSIPGTGMPTEAFF. In DNA form, the CDR3 reads TGCGCCAGCAGTATTCCCGGGACAGGTATGCCCACTGAAGCTTTCTTT. This chain connects TRBV10-2 to TRBJ1-1; 8 nucleotides align to TRBD1. V lost 5 bases and J lost 4; bases outside the gene matches: 12. The CDR3 has 16 residues. Germline-derived CDR1 and CDR2 are WSHSY and SAAADI.